This T cell receptor beta chain came from a study of T cell changes during pregnancy in multiple sclerosis. Here immunoSEQ multiplex PCR was the method, and the copy in TCRdb shows in-frame clones only, minus some. The table records 65,000 to 95,000 clones, about 91% of them present only once. The CDR3 is 14 amino acids. The ends were cut back, 4 bases at V and 3 bases at J, with 13 bases in the middle. The germline V gene has CDR1 SGHKS and CDR2 YYEKEE (reference sequence). This receptor was taken from a female donor with multiple sclerosis, enrolled in a pregnancy study. Sequencing used peripheral blood, obtained before pregnancy. The chain employs TRBV5-5 and TRBJ2-5, with D perhaps matching TRBD2 (6 bases). In DNA form, the CDR3 reads TGTGCCAGCAGCCCGGAGTGGGGGGAAGAGACCCAGTACTTC. Translated: CASSPEWGEETQYF.